These T cell receptor beta chains were read from a single sample in a study of blood T cell repertoires in COVID-19. Sequenced by immunoSEQ multiplex PCR; TCRdb stores in-frame clones only, minus some. The table has fewer than 350,000 clones, over 80% seen once. The sample was PBMCs or T cells enriched from blood (not recorded which). The receptor source for this set is a woman in her thirties with acute COVID-19. CDR3s include the opening cysteine and the closing phenylalanine or tryptophan. Each record gives: D gene, J gene, clone size, V gene, CDR3 DNA, CDR3 protein. D genes are given only for firm matches. Clone size is shown for a subset of rows, as once, few, many or a class of expanded clone.

TRBD2 TRBJ2-5 - TRBV6-5 TGTGCCAGCAGTTACTGGGGGGGAGGGCCCGTAGAGACCCAGTACTTC CASSYWGGGPVETQYF
TRBD1 TRBJ1-1 - TRBV5-1 TGCGCCAGCAGCTTGTATGATCTGGGGACAGGGATAGACACTGAAGCTTTCTTT CASSLYDLGTGIDTEAFF
TRBD2 TRBJ2-7 once TRBV6-5 TGTGCCAGCAGCCCACCGGGAGGGCCGGTTAGGCAGTACTTC CASSPPGGPVRQYF
- TRBJ1-5 few TRBV19 TGTGCCAGTAGTATAGATTGGGGGCGCAATCAGCCCCAGCATTTT CASSIDWGRNQPQHF
TRBD2 TRBJ2-7 - TRBV9 TGTGCCAGCAGCGCGACTAGCGGGGGATACGAGCAGTACTTC CASSATSGGYEQYF
TRBD2 TRBJ2-2 - TRBV7-7 TGTGCTAGCAGCTTACTAGCGGGAGGGCCACCCGGGGAGCTGTTTTTT CASSLLAGGPPGELFF
- TRBJ2-1 - TRBV6-5 TGTGCCAGCAGTTACTCACTAATGGCGACCTACAATGAGCAGTTCTTC CASSYSLMATYNEQFF
TRBD1 TRBJ1-2 - TRBV30 TGTGCCTGGAGTCCCGGGACAGGGGGCGCTTATTTCTATGGCTACACCTTC CAWSPGTGGAYFYGYTF
TRBD2 TRBJ2-1 - TRBV29-1 TGCAGCGCCCGGGGACTAGCGGGAATCAGCAATGAGCAGTTCTTC CSARGLAGISNEQFF
TRBD2 TRBJ2-1 - TRBV28 TGTGCCAGCAGTTCCCCGTTAGCGGGAGCGAGCAATGAGCAGTTCTTC CASSSPLAGASNEQFF
TRBD1 TRBJ2-7 few TRBV7-7 TGTGCCAGCAGCCCTTATACAGGGGAAATGGGCGAGCAGTACTTC CASSPYTGEMGEQYF
TRBD1 TRBJ1-5 - TRBV13 TGTGCCAGCAGCTTGATCGCCAGGGGGCGAAATCAGCCCCAGCATTTT CASSLIARGRNQPQHF
- TRBJ1-1 - TRBV4-1 TGCGCCAGCAGCCAAGAGTCGAGGGCTGAAGCTTTCTTT CASSQESRAEAFF
- TRBJ2-6 - TRBV19 TGTGCCAGTAGTTCCGCCGGACAGTCGATCTCTGGGGCCAACGTCCTGACTTTC CASSSAGQSISGANVLTF
TRBD1 TRBJ2-1 - TRBV9 TGTGCCAGCAGCTACCGACAGGGGGGAATGAGTGAGCAGTTCTTC CASSYRQGGMSEQFF
- TRBJ2-3 - TRBV30 TGTGCCTGGTCTAAAATTAGCACAGATACGCAGTATTTT CAWSKISTDTQYF
- TRBJ1-2 - TRBV27 TGTGCCAGCAGTTTTGGGGGCGGAGGCTACACCTTC CASSFGGGGYTF
TRBD1 TRBJ2-5 - TRBV27 TGTGCCAGCAGTTGGACAGGGGCGATTACGGGCCAAGAGACCCAGTACTTC CASSWTGAITGQETQYF
TRBD1 TRBJ2-1 - TRBV6-5 TGTGCCAGCAGTACACAGGGGAACTCCTACAATGAGCAGTTCTTC CASSTQGNSYNEQFF
TRBD1 TRBJ2-2 once TRBV10-3 TGTGCCATCAGGGGACAGGCGAACACCGGGGAGCTGTTTTTT CAIRGQANTGELFF
- TRBJ1-5 few TRBV3-1/TRBV3-2 TGTGCCAGCCGCAGGGGCCCTGAGGGTCAGCCCCAGCATTTT CASRRGPEGQPQHF
- TRBJ1-2 - TRBV28 TGTGCCAGCAGTTCCGGGGGTGGTGAGATCTATGGCTACACCTTC CASSSGGGEIYGYTF
- TRBJ1-1 - TRBV9 TGTGCCAGCAGCCAAACAGGAACCCCGAACACTGAAGCTTTCTTT CASSQTGTPNTEAFF